Following are 26 T cell receptor beta chains from one sample sequenced in a study of T cells in Graves' hyperthyroidism and ophthalmopathy. Researchers amplified the TCR beta CDR3 regions from RNA transcripts. First-round RT-PCR with HTBI primers amplified the TCR CDR3 region. TCRdb re-called the multiplex PCR reads through MiXCR, storing one row per CDR3 protein. The sample gives around 420,000 distinct CDR3 sequences, about 15% of which show up once; 13% to 15% is in the top ten. What was sequenced was blood. The receptors here all came from a woman aged 18-35 years with Graves' hyperthyroidism.

This clonotype came up many times. The chain recombines TRBV9 with TRBJ2-7; 13 bases align to TRBD2. From germline, CDR1 is SGDLS and CDR2 YYNGEE. The CDR3 has 16 amino acids. With V trimmed by 4 bases and J by 0 bases, 4 bases remained unmatched. The CDR3 nucleotides read TGTGCCAGCAGCCCAGGACTAGCGGGAGCCTCCTACGAGCAGTACTTC. This encodes CASSPGLAGASYEQYF.

This clonotype was observed a few times. This chain links TRBV4-1 with TRBJ1-1, with D unclear. V lost 1 base, J lost 1 base, and 16 bases lay in between. The CDR3 totals 17 residues. Germline values: CDR1 MGHRA, CDR2 YSYEKL. The CDR3 spells CASSQGGIGRQNTEAFF. The CDR3 DNA reads as TGCGCCAGCAGCCAAGGTGGTATAGGCCGACAGAACACTGAAGCTTTCTTT.

The chain couples TRBV5-6 to TRBJ2-3; possibly TRBD1 for D (6 bases). There are 15 residues in the CDR3. Trimming shortened V by 4 bases and J by 2 bases, and 14 bases separated the two germline ends. CDR1 and CDR2 (germline): SGHDT, YYEEEE. DNA for the CDR3: TGTGCCAGCAGCCAGGGGCAAGCGACCACAGATACGCAGTATTTT. Translating it yields CASSQGQATTDTQYF.

This clonotype occurred a few times. V and J are TRBV7-8 and TRBJ1-4; TRBD1 might be the D (6 bases). CDR1 is SGHVS and CDR2 is FQNEAQ in the germline V gene. The germline V and J ends were trimmed by 3 bases and 7 bases, with 12 bases remaining between them. This CDR3 comprises 14 residues. The CDR3 DNA sequence: TGTGCCAGCAGCTTGGGGGGGCGAGGTGAAAAACTGTTTTTT. It encodes CASSLGGRGEKLFF.

This clonotype was seen a handful of times. The chain carries TRBV6-1 and TRBJ1-6; D gene ambiguous. Deletions cut 1 base from V and 8 bases from J, with 9 bases between. The CDR3 loop spans 14 amino acids. Germline CDR1 and CDR2: MNHNS and SASEGT. CDR3 in DNA: TGTGCCAGCAGTGAAGGAGGGAAATATTCACCCCTCCACTTT. Its translation is CASSEGGKYSPLHF.

This clonotype appeared many times. The rearrangement uses TRBV6-2 or TRBV6-3 and TRBJ2-7; D is ambiguous. V was clipped by 7 bases and J by 6 bases, with 19 bases between them. The CDR3 sequence is 14 residues long. In germline, CDR1 is MNHEY, CDR2 SVGEGT. The CDR3 nucleotides are TGTGCCAGCACCCCGCCGTTTGGGGATCTCGAGCAGTACTTC. Translated, it gives CASTPPFGDLEQYF.

This clonotype occurred many times. The rearrangement links TRBV20-1 to TRBJ2-7; tentatively, D is TRBD2 (6 bases). This CDR3 contains 17 residues. Germline V gene lookup returns CDR1 DFQATT and CDR2 SNEGSKA (reference sequence). The V end was cut by 8 bases, the J end by 6 bases, with 32 bases between. In nucleotides, the CDR3 is TGCAGTTCTTATATGGGGCTCGGAGACGGGAGTTTTGTCGAGCAGTACTTC. Its translation is CSSYMGLGDGSFVEQYF.

This clonotype was counted ten times or more. This chain uses TRBV7-3 with TRBJ2-5; D may correspond to TRBD1 or TRBD2 (5 bases each). The germline gives CDR1 SGHTA, CDR2 FQGTGA. V shed 3 bases and J shed 0 bases, with 8 bases lying between them. The CDR3 runs 14 residues. As DNA, the CDR3 is TGTGCCAGCAGCTTGGGACCGCACCAAGAGACCCAGTACTTC. Its protein is CASSLGPHQETQYF.

This clonotype was picked up a small number of times. The V call is TRBV7-3, the J call TRBJ1-2; 10 bases agree with TRBD1. This CDR3 contains 16 residues. The V segment lost 2 bases and the J segment 4 bases; nucleotides outside the gene matches: 7. The V gene's germline CDR1 is SGHTA and CDR2 FQGTGA. CDR3 bases: TGTGCCAGCAGCTTACCCGGACAGGGGGTTTTCTATGGCTACACCTTC. It codes for CASSLPGQGVFYGYTF.

This clonotype has a handful of counts. V gene TRBV2 combines with J gene TRBJ1-2; D may be TRBD1 (5 bases). V lost 5 bases and J lost 5, with 12 bases in between. This CDR3 is built from 13 residues. Per the germline V gene, CDR1 is SNHLY and CDR2 is FYNNEI. CDR3 sequence (DNA): TGTGCCAGCAGTCCCAACTGGGGGTATGGCTACACCTTC. This sequence encodes CASSPNWGYGYTF.

The chain has TRBV7-2 and TRBJ1-2, with unresolved D. Between the trimmed V and J ends, which lost 5 bases and 5 bases, there was a span of 9 bases. Germline-derived CDR1 and CDR2 are SGHTA and FQGNSA. The CDR3 runs to 12 residues. The CDR3 DNA is TGTGCCAGCAGCCAGAGACAATATGGCTACACCTTC. It encodes CASSQRQYGYTF. Drawing the rest from reference TRBV7-2 and TRBJ1-2, the complete variable domain is GAGVSQSPSNKVTEKGKDVELRCDPISGHTALYWYRQSLGQGLEFLIYFQGNSAPDKSGLPSDRFSAERTGGSVSTLTIQRTQQEDSAVYLCASSQRQYGYTFGSGTRLTVV.

This clonotype appeared a few times. The chain's CDR3 is CASSSGGREKLFF. For the CDR3, the DNA is TGTGCCAGCAGTTCAGGGGGCAGGGAAAAACTGTTTTTT. The genes are TRBV28 and TRBJ1-4, with 8 bases aligning to TRBD1. With V trimmed by 4 bases and J by 8 bases, 3 bases remained unmatched. CDR3 length: 13 residues. Germline V gene data show CDR1 as MDHEN and CDR2 as SYDVKM. The variable domain in full, with the rest retrieved from reference TRBV28 and TRBJ1-4, is DVKVTQSSRYLVKRTGEKVFLECVQDMDHENMFWYRQDPGLGLRLIYFSYDVKMKEKGDIPEGYSVSREKKERFSLILESASTNQTSMYLCASSSGGREKLFFGSGTQLSVL.

The chain employs TRBV20-1 and TRBJ2-3; 10 nucleotides align to TRBD1. From germline, CDR1 is DFQATT and CDR2 SNEGSKA (reference sequence). J was trimmed by 8 bases and V by 6 bases; bases with no gene match: 8. CDR3 length: 13 amino acids. The CDR3: CSASGTGVVTQYF. The CDR3 DNA reads TGCAGTGCGTCCGGGACAGGGGTCGTTACGCAGTATTTT.

This clonotype was picked up many times. The chain is built from TRBV12-3 or TRBV12-4 and TRBJ1-1, with 9 bases that match TRBD1. The trim removed 4 bases at V and 1 base at J, leaving 13 bases unmatched. The CDR3 length is 18 residues. This CDR3 is CASSWGVRDRDPNTEAFF. CDR3 DNA sequence: TGTGCCAGCAGTTGGGGGGTCCGGGACAGGGATCCGAACACTGAAGCTTTCTTT.

This clonotype was counted at least ten times. The V call is TRBV7-3, the J call TRBJ2-3; D is perhaps TRBD1 (5 bases). The CDR3 contains 14 residues. Germline-derived CDR1 and CDR2 are SGHTA and FQGTGA. V lost 5 bases to trimming and J lost 2 bases, with 11 bases between them. Written as DNA, the CDR3 is TGTGCCAGCAGCCCGGACATAAACACAGATACGCAGTATTTT. Amino acid sequence: CASSPDINTDTQYF.

This clonotype has a handful of counts. V is TRBV4-2 and J is TRBJ2-1; TRBD1 matches 11 bases. Germline CDR1 and CDR2: LGHNA and YNFKEQ. J gave up 7 bases and V 0 bases, and 8 bases lay outside the gene matches. The CDR3 sequence is 17 residues long. The CDR3 sequence: CASSQDHGTGGWNEQFF. The DNA of the CDR3 is TGTGCCAGCAGCCAAGATCACGGGACAGGGGGTTGGAATGAGCAGTTCTTC.

This clonotype was seen at least ten times. The chain couples TRBV7-8 to TRBJ2-1; possibly TRBD1 or TRBD2 for D (6 bases each). The CDR3 runs to 14 residues. With 1 base removed from V and 8 bases from J, the gap between germline ends came to 12 bases. Germline V gene data show CDR1 as SGHVS and CDR2 as FQNEAQ. DNA of the CDR3: TGTGCCAGCAGCTTAGTACGGGGGCGGGATGAGCAGTTCTTC. This sequence encodes CASSLVRGRDEQFF. The complete variable domain, with remaining parts taken from reference TRBV7-8 and TRBJ2-1, reads GAGVSQSPRYKVAKRGQDVALRCDPISGHVSLFWYQQALGQGPEFLTYFQNEAQLDKSGLPSDRFFAERPEGSVSTLKIQRTQQEDSAVYLCASSLVRGRDEQFFGPGTRLTVL.

This clonotype turned up a few times. V is TRBV29-1 and J is TRBJ2-1, with no clear D. V was trimmed by 3 bases and J by 4 bases, leaving 13 bases between them. Germline V CDR1 and CDR2: SQVTM, ANQGSEA. This CDR3 is 14 amino acids long. The CDR3 loop reads CSVEGLGWYNEQFF. CDR3 nucleotide sequence: TGCAGCGTTGAGGGCCTGGGTTGGTACAATGAGCAGTTCTTC.

Many counts were recorded for this clonotype. V gene TRBV5-5 combines with J gene TRBJ2-1; 7 positions agree with TRBD2. The CDR3 is 15 residues long. The V segment lost 0 bases and the J segment 2 bases; nucleotides outside the gene matches: 2. Per the germline V gene, CDR1 is SGHKS and CDR2 is YYEKEE (reference sequence). This chain's CDR3 is CASSLDGRPYNEQFF. The CDR3 DNA follows: TGTGCCAGCAGCTTGGACGGGAGGCCCTACAATGAGCAGTTCTTC.

The chain is built from TRBV20-1 and TRBJ1-6; D is perhaps TRBD1 (6 bases). V gave up 5 bases and J gave up 6 bases, with 11 bases separating them. In germline, CDR1 is DFQATT, CDR2 SNEGSKA (reference sequence). This CDR3 comprises 13 residues. CDR3 loop: CSAGRGGNSPLHF. CDR3 DNA: TGCAGTGCTGGAAGGGGGGGTAATTCACCCCTCCACTTT.

This clonotype has at least ten counts. The chain links TRBV5-1 to TRBJ1-2; D uncertain. Germline CDR1 is SGHRS and CDR2 is YFSETQ. The CDR3 has 13 amino acids. The ends were cut back, 2 bases at V and 5 bases at J, with 10 bases in the middle. CDR3 residues: CASSFQREYGYTF. The DNA for the CDR3 is TGCGCCAGCAGCTTCCAGAGAGAGTATGGCTACACCTTC.

There are many counts of this clonotype. The chain employs TRBV7-2 and TRBJ2-1, with TRBD2 identical over 7 bases. Per the germline V gene, CDR1 is SGHTA and CDR2 is FQGNSA. V gave up 5 bases and J gave up 2 bases; unmatched junction bases: 6. The CDR3 length is 15 residues. DNA for the CDR3: TGTGCCAGCAGCCTGAGCGGGACCGCCTACAATGAGCAGTTCTTC. Translating it yields CASSLSGTAYNEQFF.

CDR3 bases: TGTGCCAGCAGCTTGGATTTACGCCAGCGAGAGTATGAAGCTTTCTTT. It codes for CASSLDLRQREYEAFF. The chain recombines TRBV5-8 with TRBJ1-1; the D is unclear. This CDR3 is built from 16 residues. Trimming pared 0 bases from V and 7 bases from J, leaving 19 bases between. In germline, CDR1 is SGHTS, CDR2 YDEGEE.

The V call is TRBV11-2, the J call TRBJ2-7; a possible D gene is TRBD1 (5 bases). CDR3 size: 15 residues. Germline CDR1 is SGHAT and CDR2 is FQNNGV. Trimming shortened V by 6 bases and J by 3 bases, and 18 bases separated the two germline ends. CDR3 bases: TGTGCCAGCAGAACATGGGGCAGGGCAGACTACGAGCAGTACTTC. This codes for CASRTWGRADYEQYF. The full variable domain, rest sourced from reference TRBV11-2 and TRBJ2-7, is EAGVAQSPRYKIIEKRQSVAFWCNPISGHATLYWYQQILGQGPKLLIQFQNNGVVDDSQLPKDRFSAERLKGVDSTLKIQPAKLEDSAVYLCASRTWGRADYEQYFGPGTRLTVT.

This clonotype was counted many times. J is TRBJ2-7 and V is TRBV6-2 or TRBV6-3; 8 nucleotides line up with TRBD1. Germline CDR1 and CDR2: MNHEY and SVGEGT. CDR3 length equals 15 residues. The V segment lost 4 bases and the J segment 0 bases; nucleotides outside the gene matches: 5. CDR3 amino acids: CASSWTGTNSYEQYF. CDR3 in DNA: TGTGCCAGCAGTTGGACAGGGACGAACTCCTACGAGCAGTACTTC.

This chain joins TRBV19 and TRBJ1-6; tentatively, D is TRBD1 (6 bases). The germline V gene encodes CDR1 LNHDA and CDR2 SQIVND (reference sequence). The CDR3 runs 14 residues. V shed 2 bases and J shed 8 bases, with 10 bases lying between them. The CDR3 is CASSIRTAHSPLHF. The CDR3 DNA follows: TGTGCCAGTAGTATAAGGACAGCCCATTCACCCCTCCACTTT.